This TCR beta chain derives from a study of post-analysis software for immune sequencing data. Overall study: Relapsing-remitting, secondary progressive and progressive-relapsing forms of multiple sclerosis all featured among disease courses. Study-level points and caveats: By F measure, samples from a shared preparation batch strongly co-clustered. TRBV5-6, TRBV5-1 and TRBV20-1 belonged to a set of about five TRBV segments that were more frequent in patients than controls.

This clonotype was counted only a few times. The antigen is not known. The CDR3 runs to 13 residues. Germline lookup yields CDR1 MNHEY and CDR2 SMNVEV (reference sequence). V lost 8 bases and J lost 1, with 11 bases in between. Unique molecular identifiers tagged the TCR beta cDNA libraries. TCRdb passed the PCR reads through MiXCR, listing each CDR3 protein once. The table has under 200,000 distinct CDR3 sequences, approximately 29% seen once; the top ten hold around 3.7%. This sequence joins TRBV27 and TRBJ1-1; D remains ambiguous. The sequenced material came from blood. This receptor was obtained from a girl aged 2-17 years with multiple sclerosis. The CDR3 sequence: CASATHWNTEAFF. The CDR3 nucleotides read TGTGCCAGCGCTACCCACTGGAACACTGAAGCTTTCTTT.